Listed below are T cell receptor beta chains from one sample, sequenced in a study of early T cells in non-severe SARS-CoV-2 infection. Using its own MiXCR run on the 5' RACE reads, TCRdb lists one record per CDR3 protein. This table has roughly 61,000 distinct CDR3 sequences, less than 14% appearing once. Input material: whole blood. These receptors were collected from an adult who was a healthcare worker with PCR-confirmed SARS-CoV-2 infection or an uninfected control (not recorded which). Each CDR3 is given with its conserved first and last residue. A D gene is named only where the DNA matches it firmly. A row's size may be missing; if present it is once, few, many or a size class.

v_gene,abundance,len,d_gene,j_gene,CDR3nt,CDR3aa
TRBV7-6,-,15,-,TRBJ2-3,TGTGCCAGCAGCTCCAGCCTCAGGGTCTCAGATACGCAGTATTTT,CASSSSLRVSDTQYF
TRBV29-1,many,11,-,TRBJ2-2,TGCAGCGTTGATCAGGCCGGGGAGCTGTTTTTT,CSVDQAGELFF
TRBV7-6,many,13,-,TRBJ1-1,TGTGCCAGCAGCTCTCAGGGGAACACTGAAGCTTTCTTT,CASSSQGNTEAFF
TRBV10-3,-,15,-,TRBJ2-5,TGTGCCATCAGCCCGGGTCTCTCCCCCCAAGAGACCCAGTACTTC,CAISPGLSPQETQYF
TRBV7-2,few,13,-,TRBJ1-5,TGTGCCAGCAGCTTAGACAAGGGGATGCCCCAGCATTTT,CASSLDKGMPQHF
TRBV6-4,-,15,-,TRBJ2-3,TGTGCCAGCAGTCGGACTATCACCGGGACAGATACGCAGTATTTT,CASSRTITGTDTQYF
TRBV10-3,-,11,-,TRBJ1-2,TGTGCCACCGGCGGTGTGTATGGCTACACCTTC,CATGGVYGYTF
TRBV20-1,many,15,-,TRBJ2-1,TGCAGTGCTAATCCAGGGACCACTACAGTCAATGAGCAGTTCTTC,CSANPGTTTVNEQFF
TRBV19,many,16,TRBD1,TRBJ1-5,TGTGCCAGTAGTACTCCGGGACAGGGACCCCTTCAGCCCCAGCATTTT,CASSTPGQGPLQPQHF
TRBV27,once,16,-,TRBJ1-6,TGTGCCAGCAGGCCCGGGAGGGGCTCCTATAATTCACCCCTCCACTTT,CASRPGRGSYNSPLHF
TRBV5-4,few,12,-,TRBJ1-6,TGTGCCAGCAGCTGGGAGTTTCTGCCCCTCCACTTT,CASSWEFLPLHF
TRBV30,many,15,TRBD1,TRBJ1-5,TGTGCCTGGAGTATAAACAGGGGGCTCGATCAGCCCCAGCATTTT,CAWSINRGLDQPQHF
TRBV6-1,many,15,-,TRBJ2-1,TGTGCCAGCAGGGTGACGGTGAGCTCCTACAATGAGCAGTTCTTC,CASRVTVSSYNEQFF
TRBV12-3/TRBV12-4,-,14,-,TRBJ2-3,TGTGCCAGCAGTTATAGCGAGGGAACAGATACGCAGTATTTT,CASSYSEGTDTQYF
TRBV6-6,many,14,-,TRBJ2-3,TGTGCCAGCAGTCCGACTCGGGAAATGAATACGCAGTATTTT,CASSPTREMNTQYF
TRBV4-3,few,14,-,TRBJ2-2,TGCGCCAGCAGCCAAGATCAAGAAACCGGGGAGCTGTTTTTT,CASSQDQETGELFF
TRBV7-9,many,15,-,TRBJ1-2,TGTGCCAGCAGCCCACAGTTCGGTCAGGGCTATGGCTACACCTTC,CASSPQFGQGYGYTF
TRBV4-3,many,16,-,TRBJ1-1,TGCGCCAGCAGCCAAGATTGGTCGAGGGGAGGCACTGAAGCTTTCTTT,CASSQDWSRGGTEAFF
TRBV11-1,-,14,-,TRBJ2-7,TGTGCCAGCAGCCCCAGACAGGACTCCTACGAGCAGTACTTC,CASSPRQDSYEQYF
TRBV4-2,few,18,TRBD2,TRBJ2-3,TGTGCCAGCAGCCAAGACTTACTAGCGGGGCCAAGCACAGATACGCAGTATTTT,CASSQDLLAGPSTDTQYF
TRBV20-1,few,12,-,TRBJ1-5,TGCAGTGCTAGACAGGCCAATCAGCCCCAGCATTTT,CSARQANQPQHF
TRBV11-2,many,14,-,TRBJ1-3,TGTGCCAGCAGCGCCGGACAGCCTGGAAACACCATATATTTT,CASSAGQPGNTIYF
TRBV27,many,17,TRBD2,TRBJ2-1,TGTGCCAGCACCCGCCGGACTAGCGGTTTTCCCTACAATGAGCAGTTCTTC,CASTRRTSGFPYNEQFF
TRBV30,-,13,-,TRBJ1-1,TGTGCCTGGAGTGCCCGGGGCGGGGCTGAAGCTTTCTTT,CAWSARGGAEAFF
TRBV6-5,-,13,TRBD1,TRBJ2-5,TGTGCCAGCAGTTCAACAGGGGGGGAGACCCAGTACTTC,CASSSTGGETQYF
TRBV7-8,many,16,-,TRBJ1-3,TGTGCCAGCAGCTTAGCGGGGCCCTCCTCTGGAAACACCATATATTTT,CASSLAGPSSGNTIYF
TRBV20-1,many,13,-,TRBJ2-3,TGCAGTGCTAAAGAAGCGGGCGCAGATACGCAGTATTTT,CSAKEAGADTQYF
TRBV2,many,13,-,TRBJ2-7,TGTGCCAGCAGTGAAGGGCCTACCTACGAGCAGTACTTC,CASSEGPTYEQYF
TRBV7-9,many,14,TRBD1,TRBJ2-3,TGTGCCAGCAGCACAGGACAGGGAACAGATACGCAGTATTTT,CASSTGQGTDTQYF
TRBV30,few,14,-,TRBJ2-7,TGTGCCTGGAGCGGTCTGGGGAGCTCCTACGAGCAGTACTTC,CAWSGLGSSYEQYF
TRBV7-9,-,12,-,TRBJ1-4,TGTGCCTATCCAGAAGCCGGGGAAAAACTGTTTTTT,CAYPEAGEKLFF
TRBV6-5,many,15,-,TRBJ2-5,TGTGCCAGCAGGCCGGGGACCGCCTCCTTCGAGACCCAGTACTTC,CASRPGTASFETQYF
TRBV7-9,many,18,-,TRBJ2-1,TGTGCCAGCAGCTCTTCCGGGACTGGGGGGGCGATCTACAATGAGCAGTTCTTC,CASSSSGTGGAIYNEQFF
TRBV5-1,-,15,TRBD1,TRBJ2-7,TGCGCCAGCAGCTTGGCTGCCCAGGGGGCCCGCGAGCAGTACTTC,CASSLAAQGAREQYF
TRBV3-1,many,15,-,TRBJ2-5,TGTGCCAGCAGCCAAGGTGCGGGGCCCCAAGAGACCCAGTACTTC,CASSQGAGPQETQYF
TRBV6-5,once,12,-,TRBJ2-2,TGTGCCAGCACGGGCGACACCGGGGAGCTGTTTTTT,CASTGDTGELFF
TRBV16,few,15,-,TRBJ2-1,TGTGCCAGCAGCCAACCGACTGCGGCCTACAATGAGCAGTTCTTC,CASSQPTAAYNEQFF
TRBV10-1,many,15,-,TRBJ1-1,TGCGCCAGCAGTGAGGGTTTCGGGGCGTCCACTGAAGCTTTCTTT,CASSEGFGASTEAFF
TRBV5-1,few,15,-,TRBJ2-5,TGCGCCAGCACCCGTCCTGAAGAGTACCAAGAGACCCAGTACTTC,CASTRPEEYQETQYF
TRBV20-1,-,19,TRBD2,TRBJ2-3,TGCAGTGCTAGAGATTACGGGGCCCGTAGCGGGGGAAGCACAGATACGCAGTATTTT,CSARDYGARSGGSTDTQYF
TRBV10-3,-,14,TRBD1,TRBJ2-7,TGTGCCATCAGTGGGGACAGGAGCACCTACGAGCAGTACTTC,CAISGDRSTYEQYF
TRBV2,many,12,-,TRBJ1-6,TGTGCCAGCTCCCGGGTTAATTCACCCCTCCACTTT,CASSRVNSPLHF
TRBV5-4,few,13,-,TRBJ2-1,TGTGCCCAGCGCGGGCAGGGAAGGTCTGAGCAGTTCTTC,CAQRGQGRSEQFF
TRBV7-2,few,14,-,TRBJ1-1,TGTGCCAGCAGCTTAGACGGACATAACACTGAAGCTTTCTTT,CASSLDGHNTEAFF
TRBV7-6,few,14,TRBD1,TRBJ2-1,TGTGCCAGCAGCCCGGGACAGGCCTACAATGAGCAGTTCTTC,CASSPGQAYNEQFF
TRBV5-1,many,13,-,TRBJ1-2,TGCGCCAGCAGCTTGAGAGTCGACTATGGCTACACCTTC,CASSLRVDYGYTF
TRBV7-2,many,15,TRBD2,TRBJ2-7,TGTGCCAGCAGCCCTATTAGCGGGGGGGTATGGGAGCAGTACTTC,CASSPISGGVWEQYF
TRBV29-1,many,13,-,TRBJ1-1,TGCAGCGTTTCATGGGGTTTGAACACTGAAGCTTTCTTT,CSVSWGLNTEAFF
TRBV10-2,-,15,-,TRBJ1-1,TGCGCCAGCAGTGACCTGAGCAGCATGAACACTGAAGCTTTCTTT,CASSDLSSMNTEAFF
TRBV19,many,14,TRBD1,TRBJ1-4,TGTGCCAGTAGTGTCCGGGACAGGGAAGAAAAACTGTTTTTT,CASSVRDREEKLFF